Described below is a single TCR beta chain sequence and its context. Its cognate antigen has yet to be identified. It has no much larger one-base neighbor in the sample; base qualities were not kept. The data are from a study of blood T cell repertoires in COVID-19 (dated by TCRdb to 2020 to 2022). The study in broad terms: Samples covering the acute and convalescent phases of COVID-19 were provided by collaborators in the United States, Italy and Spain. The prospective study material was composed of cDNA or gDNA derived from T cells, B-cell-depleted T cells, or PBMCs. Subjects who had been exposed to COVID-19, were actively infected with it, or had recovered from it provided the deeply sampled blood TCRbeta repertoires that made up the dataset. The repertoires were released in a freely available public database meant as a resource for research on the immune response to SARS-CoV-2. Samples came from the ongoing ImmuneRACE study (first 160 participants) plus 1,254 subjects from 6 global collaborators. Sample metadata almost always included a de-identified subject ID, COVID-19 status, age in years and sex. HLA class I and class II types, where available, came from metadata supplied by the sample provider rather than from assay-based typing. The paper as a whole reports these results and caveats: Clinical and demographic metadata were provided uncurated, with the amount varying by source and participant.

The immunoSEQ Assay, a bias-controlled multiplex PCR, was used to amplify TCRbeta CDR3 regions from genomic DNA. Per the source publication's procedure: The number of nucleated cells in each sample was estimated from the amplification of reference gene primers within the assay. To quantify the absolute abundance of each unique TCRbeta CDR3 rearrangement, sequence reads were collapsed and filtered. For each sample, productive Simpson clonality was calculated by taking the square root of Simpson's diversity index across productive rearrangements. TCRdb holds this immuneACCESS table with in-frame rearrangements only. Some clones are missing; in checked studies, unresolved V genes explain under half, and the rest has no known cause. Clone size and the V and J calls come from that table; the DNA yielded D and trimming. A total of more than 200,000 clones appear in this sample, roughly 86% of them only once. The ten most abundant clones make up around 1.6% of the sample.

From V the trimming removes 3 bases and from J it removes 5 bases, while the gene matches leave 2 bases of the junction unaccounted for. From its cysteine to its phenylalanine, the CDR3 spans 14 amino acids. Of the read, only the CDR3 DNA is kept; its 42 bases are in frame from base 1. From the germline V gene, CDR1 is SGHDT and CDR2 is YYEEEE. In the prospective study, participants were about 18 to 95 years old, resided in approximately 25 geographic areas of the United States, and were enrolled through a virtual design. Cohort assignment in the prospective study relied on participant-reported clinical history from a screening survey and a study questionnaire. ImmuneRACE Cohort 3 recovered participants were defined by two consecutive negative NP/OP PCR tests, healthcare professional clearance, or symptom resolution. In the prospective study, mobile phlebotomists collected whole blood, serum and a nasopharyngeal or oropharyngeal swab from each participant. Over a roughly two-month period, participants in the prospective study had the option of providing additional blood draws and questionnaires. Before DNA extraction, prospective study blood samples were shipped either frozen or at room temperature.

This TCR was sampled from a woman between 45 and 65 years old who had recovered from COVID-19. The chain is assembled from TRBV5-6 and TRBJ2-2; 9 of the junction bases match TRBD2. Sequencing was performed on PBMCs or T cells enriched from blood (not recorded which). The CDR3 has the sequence CASSSGLATGELFF. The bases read TGTGCCAGCAGCTCCGGACTAGCGACCGGGGAGCTGTTTTTT.